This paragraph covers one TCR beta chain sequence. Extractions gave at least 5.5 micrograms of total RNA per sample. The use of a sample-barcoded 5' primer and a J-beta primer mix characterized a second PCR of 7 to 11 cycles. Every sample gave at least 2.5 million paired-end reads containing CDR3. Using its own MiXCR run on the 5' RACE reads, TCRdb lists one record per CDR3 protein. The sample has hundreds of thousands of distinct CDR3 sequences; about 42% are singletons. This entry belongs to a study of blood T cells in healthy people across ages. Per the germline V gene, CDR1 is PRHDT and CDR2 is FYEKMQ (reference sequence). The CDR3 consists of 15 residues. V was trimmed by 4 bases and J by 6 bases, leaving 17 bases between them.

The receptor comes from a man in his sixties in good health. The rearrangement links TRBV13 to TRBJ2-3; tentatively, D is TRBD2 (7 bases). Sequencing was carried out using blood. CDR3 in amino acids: CASSSYGGQVDTQYF. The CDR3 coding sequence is TGTGCCAGCAGCTCCTACGGGGGGCAGGTGGATACGCAGTATTTT. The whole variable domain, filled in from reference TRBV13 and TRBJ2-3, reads AAGVIQSPRHLIKEKRETATLKCYPIPRHDTVYWYQQGPGQDPQFLISFYEKMQSDKGSIPDRFSAQQFSDYHSELNMSSLELGDSALYFCASSSYGGQVDTQYFGPGTRLTVL.